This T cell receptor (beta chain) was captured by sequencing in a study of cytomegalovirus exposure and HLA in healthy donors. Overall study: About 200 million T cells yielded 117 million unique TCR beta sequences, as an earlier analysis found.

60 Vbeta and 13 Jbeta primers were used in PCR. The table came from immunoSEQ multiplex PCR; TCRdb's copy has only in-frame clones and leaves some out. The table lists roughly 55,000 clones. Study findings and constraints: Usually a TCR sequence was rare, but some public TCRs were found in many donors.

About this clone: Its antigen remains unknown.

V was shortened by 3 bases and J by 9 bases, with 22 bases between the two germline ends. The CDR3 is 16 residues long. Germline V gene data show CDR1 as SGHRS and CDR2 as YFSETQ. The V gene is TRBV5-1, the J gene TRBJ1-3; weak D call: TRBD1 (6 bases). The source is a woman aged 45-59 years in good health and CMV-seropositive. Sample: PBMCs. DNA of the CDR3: TGCGCCAGCAGCTGGGCCGCAGGGGCCTCCACGAGCACCATATATTTT. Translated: CASSWAAGASTSTIYF.